These 22 T cell receptor beta chains were all obtained from the same sample, sequenced in a study of T cell repertoires in cytomegalovirus infection. These TCRs are of unknown antigen specificity. Each CDR3 protein is one row after TCRdb ran MiXCR on the reads. The sample records approximately 770,000 distinct CDR3 sequences, 25% to 30% being singletons. Sequenced here: cultured CD8+ T cells from PBMCs, sampled from culture after CMV antigen stimulation. These receptors were collected from a human donor in good health (CMV status not recorded). Some clones in this sample may be carry-over from other donors' samples.

The chain couples TRBV25-1 to TRBJ1-2; the D is unclear. This CDR3 is built from 14 residues. The ends were cut back, 1 base at V and 0 bases at J, with 6 bases in the middle. Germline CDR1 reads MGHDK; CDR2 reads SYGVNS. The CDR3, as DNA: TGTGCCAGCAGTGAATCTCCAGCTAACTATGGCTACACCTTC. Protein product: CASSESPANYGYTF.

This chain joins TRBV28 and TRBJ1-1; D unresolved. The CDR3 extends over 14 amino acids. Germline V lookup: CDR1 MDHEN, CDR2 SYDVKM. Trimming shortened V by 2 bases and J by 1 base, and 8 bases separated the two germline ends. This CDR3 reads CASSLEDANTEAFF. DNA of the CDR3: TGTGCCAGCAGTTTAGAGGACGCGAACACTGAAGCTTTCTTT.

The V gene is TRBV7-6, the J gene TRBJ2-2; 8 nucleotides agree with TRBD2. V trimming: 5 bases; J trimming: 6 bases; junction bases outside the gene matches: 2. Germline V CDR1 and CDR2: SGHVS, FNYEAQ. The CDR3 extends over 13 amino acids. Here the CDR3 DNA reads TGTGCCAGCAGCCGGGAGGGACCCGGGGAGCTGTTTTTT. This sequence encodes CASSREGPGELFF.

The chain employs TRBV7-4 and TRBJ1-3; D is possibly TRBD1 (6 bases). Germline V lookup: CDR1 SGHVT, CDR2 SQSDAQ. Trimming cost V 2 bases and J 1 base, with 9 bases left between them. CDR3 length equals 15 residues. The CDR3 DNA sequence: TGTGCCAGCAGCTTAACCAGGGGATCTGGAAACACCATATATTTT. Translating gives CASSLTRGSGNTIYF. The full variable domain, its missing parts supplied by reference TRBV7-4 and TRBJ1-3, is GAGVSQSPRYKVAKRGRDVALRCDSISGHVTLYWYRQTLGQGSEVLTYSQSDAQRDKSGRPSGRFSAERPERSVSTLKIQRTEQGDSAVYLCASSLTRGSGNTIYFGEGSWLTVV.

The rearrangement joins TRBV20-1 to TRBJ2-7; a possible D gene is TRBD2 (5 bases). Germline V gives CDR1 DFQATT, CDR2 SNEGSKA (reference sequence). Between the trimmed V and J ends, which lost 3 bases and 0 bases, there was a span of 9 bases. This CDR3 is 13 amino acids long. CDR3 region: CSARDGNSYEQYV. The DNA for the CDR3 is TGCAGTGCTAGGGACGGGAACTCCTACGAGCAGTACGTC.

The V and J genes are TRBV20-1 and TRBJ2-1; 9 nucleotides line up with TRBD1. Germline V gives CDR1 DFQATT, CDR2 SNEGSKA (reference sequence). J lost 3 bases, V lost 5 bases, and 11 bases had no gene match. This CDR3 is built from 16 residues. The CDR3 DNA reads TGCAGTGCTCGCCATCCCGGGACAGGGCACTACAATGAGCAGTTCTTC. Its translation is CSARHPGTGHYNEQFF.

The chain links TRBV9 to TRBJ2-7, with 7 bases fitting TRBD1. Trimming at V came to 0 bases and at J to 3 bases, leaving 3 bases not matched to a gene. Germline CDR1 and CDR2: SGDLS and YYNGEE. This CDR3 region has 14 residues. Here the CDR3 DNA reads TGTGCCAGCAGCGTAGGTGACAGGGTCTACGAGCAGTACTTC. It codes for CASSVGDRVYEQYF.

This clonotype was seen repeatedly, ten times or more. V is TRBV23-1 and J is TRBJ1-4; D is undetermined. TRBV23-1 is classed as an ORF, of uncertain function. The CDR3 extends over 17 amino acids. The germline V and J ends were trimmed by 1 base and 8 bases, with 20 bases remaining between them. Here the CDR3 reads CASSQYPPDLDREKLFF. As DNA, the CDR3 is TGCGCCAGCAGTCAATACCCCCCCGACTTGGACCGGGAAAAACTGTTTTTT.

This chain links TRBV27 with TRBJ2-3; 10 bases fit TRBD1. Per germline, CDR1 MNHEY and CDR2 SMNVEV (reference sequence). Trimming removed 2 bases from V and 7 bases from J; junction bases left unmatched: 6. This CDR3 has 15 residues. The CDR3 sequence is CASSLLGTGEYTQYF. In DNA form, the CDR3 reads TGTGCCAGCAGTTTACTCGGGACAGGGGAGTATACGCAGTATTTT.

CDR3 in amino acids: CASTWVRDRGQYTEAFF. The CDR3 DNA sequence: TGTGCCAGCACTTGGGTCCGGGACAGGGGGCAGTACACTGAAGCTTTCTTT. The J gene is TRBJ1-1, the V gene TRBV6-8; the match to TRBD1 covers 12 bases. V was pared by 7 bases and J by 3 bases, with 12 bases of the junction left unmatched. The CDR3 has 17 amino acids. CDR1 and CDR2 from the germline V gene are MNHGY and SAAAGT.

The chain couples TRBV7-8 to TRBJ1-2, with 9 bases identical to TRBD1. The CDR3 consists of 14 residues. The ends lost 5 bases at V and 11 bases at J; junction bases unmatched: 12. CDR1 is SGHVS, CDR2 FQNEAQ, per germline. CDR3 in DNA: TGTGCCAGCAGCACTAAAGTTCTGGACAGGGGTTACACCTTC. Translation gives CASSTKVLDRGYTF. Combining the CDR3 with reference TRBV7-8 and TRBJ1-2 gives the whole variable domain GAGVSQSPRYKVAKRGQDVALRCDPISGHVSLFWYQQALGQGPEFLTYFQNEAQLDKSGLPSDRFFAERPEGSVSTLKIQRTQQEDSAVYLCASSTKVLDRGYTFGSGTRLTVV.

The count of this clonotype is one. The chain carries TRBV4-1 and TRBJ1-6; D possibly corresponds to TRBD1 (6 bases). The germline CDR1 and CDR2 sequences are MGHRA and YSYEKL. V lost 4 bases to trimming and J lost 10 bases, with 17 bases between them. The CDR3 loop spans 15 amino acids. The CDR3 region is CASSPWGADGSPLHF. The CDR3 DNA follows: TGCGCCAGCAGCCCCTGGGGGGCTGATGGATCACCCCTCCACTTT.

This clonotype was observed a handful of times. This chain uses TRBV11-2 with TRBJ2-3; unclear D gene. This CDR3 has 14 amino acids. CDR1 and CDR2 (germline): SGHAT, FQNNGV. V was clipped by 2 bases and J by 4 bases, with 10 bases between them. The CDR3 DNA reads as TGTGCCAGCAGCTTACTTCCAGTGGCAGATACGCAGTATTTT. Translating gives CASSLLPVADTQYF.

This clonotype was observed many times. V is TRBV6-5 and J is TRBJ2-5; D tentatively reads TRBD1 or TRBD2 (5 bases each). V lost 2 bases to trimming and J lost 5 bases, with 12 bases between them. CDR3 length: 14 amino acids. Germline V gene data show CDR1 as MNHEY and CDR2 as SVGAGI. CDR3 in DNA: TGTGCCAGCAGTTACCCCTCGAGGGACGAGACCCAGTACTTC. Residues: CASSYPSRDETQYF.

V and J are TRBV27 and TRBJ2-5; D uncertain. Germline assignment: CDR1 MNHEY and CDR2 SMNVEV (reference sequence). V lost 6 bases, J lost 5 bases, and 13 bases lay in between. The CDR3 covers 13 residues. In DNA, the CDR3 is TGTGCCAGCAGGCGGCGGACGTTGGAGACCCAGTACTTC. Encoded protein: CASRRRTLETQYF.

The J gene is TRBJ2-2, the V gene TRBV28; D is perhaps TRBD1 or TRBD2 (5 bases each). Trimming shortened V by 6 bases and J by 4 bases, and 9 bases separated the two germline ends. The CDR3 covers 13 residues. Germline V gene data show CDR1 as MDHEN and CDR2 as SYDVKM. In DNA, the CDR3 is TGTGCCAGCAGGGACGGGGCCACCGGGGAGCTGTTTTTT. This codes for CASRDGATGELFF.

The chain uses TRBV10-3 and TRBJ1-5; weak D call: TRBD1 (6 bases). The CDR3 consists of 17 residues. CDR1 and CDR2 from the germline V gene are ENHRY and SYGVKD. V was shortened by 0 bases and J by 0 bases, with 12 bases between the two germline ends. Here the CDR3 DNA reads TGTGCCATCAGTGAGTCGTTGTCAGGGGATAGCAATCAGCCCCAGCATTTT. Its protein is CAISESLSGDSNQPQHF.

The genes are TRBV7-6 and TRBJ2-6; 9 bases are a match to TRBD1. The length of the CDR3 is 20 residues. Germline lookup yields CDR1 SGHVS and CDR2 FNYEAQ. V lost 3 bases, J lost 0 bases, and 12 bases stayed unmatched. The CDR3: CASSFPRTGAGTSGANVLTF. CDR3 in DNA: TGTGCCAGCAGCTTCCCGAGGACAGGGGCCGGGACCTCTGGGGCCAACGTCCTGACTTTC.

This clonotype has only a few counts. The V call is TRBV19, the J call TRBJ2-7, with TRBD2 as a possible D gene (7 bases). V gave up 2 bases and J gave up 2 bases, with 13 bases separating them. CDR3 length equals 15 residues. CDR1 and CDR2 (germline): LNHDA, SQIVND (reference sequence). Here the CDR3 reads CASSITGGPPYEQYF. CDR3 nucleotides: TGTGCCAGTAGTATAACGGGGGGCCCCCCCTACGAGCAGTACTTC.

This clonotype was recorded only once. Relative to the germline gene, one junction end is altered; a read error may explain this. The rearrangement uses TRBV7-2 and TRBJ2-7; D might be TRBD1 or TRBD2, each matching 5 bases. The CDR3 runs 18 residues. Germline V gene sequence: CDR1 SGHTA, CDR2 FQGNSA. In DNA form, the CDR3 reads TGTGCCAGTAGCTTAAGGGCAGCCTTCGGGACCTACCCGAACGAGCAGTACTTC. Its protein is CASSLRAAFGTYPNEQYF.

This clonotype was detected a few times. The chain combines TRBV27 with TRBJ2-4; 7 bases are a match to TRBD2. The CDR3 is made up of 16 amino acids. Germline trimming cut 5 bases from V and 0 bases from J; bases unmatched to any gene: 7. In germline, CDR1 is MNHEY, CDR2 SMNVEV (reference sequence). The CDR3 sequence: CASSPLSGLAKNIQYF. For the CDR3, the DNA is TGTGCCAGCAGTCCCCTTAGCGGGTTAGCCAAAAACATTCAGTACTTC.

Ten or more counts support this clonotype. The chain recombines TRBV7-2 with TRBJ2-7; 11 bases are a match to TRBD1. Germline V gene lookup returns CDR1 SGHTA and CDR2 FQGNSA. Unmatched junction bases numbered 5, after V lost 4 bases and J lost 3 bases. The CDR3 is made up of 15 amino acids. The CDR3 region is CASSYRTGGDYEQYV. In DNA, the CDR3 is TGTGCCAGCAGCTACCGGACAGGGGGCGACTACGAGCAGTACGTC.